These 29 T cell receptor beta chains were all obtained from the same sample, sequenced in a study of human T cells and chemical hapten exposure (dated by TCRdb to the early 2020s). This specimen's time point label, per the study, means: patch test 3, about 24 weeks after DPC sensitization. This specimen's treatment or condition label, interpreted: therapeutic diphenylcyclopropenone sensitization with weekly scalp DPC. The library was built by means of RACE. Instrument on record: NextSeq 500. Clones were called with MiXCR by TCRdb after fastp trimmed the public reads at Q25, and only in-frame beta chains were retained. CDR3 protein sequences are deduplicated, and each keeps its most common genes and DNA. Recorded for this sample are roughly 100,000 distinct CDR3 sequences; less than 40% of them occurred a single time. More than 2.5% of the sample rests with the top ten. The specimen was whole blood, collected in connection with sensitization to the hapten diphenylcyclopropenone (DPC). Receptors originate from a man between 35 and 55 years old with alopecia areata. Some clones in this sample may be carry-over from other donors' samples.

CDR3: CASSQRTGESQPQHF. The CDR3 nucleotides read TGCGCCAGCAGCCAACGGACAGGGGAGAGCCAGCCCCAGCATTTT. The J gene is TRBJ1-5, the V gene TRBV4-3; 9 nucleotides line up with TRBD1. V lost 2 bases and J lost 7; bases outside the gene matches: 6. The CDR3 totals 15 residues. Looked up from germline, CDR1 is LGHNA and CDR2 is YSLEER.

The rearrangement joins TRBV6-2 or TRBV6-3 to TRBJ1-4; 9 bases fit TRBD1. With V trimmed by 4 bases and J by 5 bases, 11 bases remained unmatched. Germline lookup yields CDR1 MNHEY and CDR2 SVGEGT. This CDR3 is built from 17 residues. The CDR3 is CASSSWGQGGTNEKLFF. The CDR3, as DNA: TGTGCCAGCAGTTCCTGGGGACAGGGCGGAACGAATGAAAAACTGTTTTTT.

A few counts support this clonotype. V usage is TRBV6-2 or TRBV6-3 and J usage is TRBJ2-3; D remains unclear. The CDR3 sequence is 17 residues long. V gave up 5 bases and J gave up 6 bases, with 24 bases separating them. The germline gives CDR1 MNHEY, CDR2 SVGEGT. CDR3 region: CASSLWTAQRSVDTQYF. DNA for the CDR3: TGTGCCAGCAGTCTGTGGACGGCACAGAGGAGTGTGGATACGCAGTATTTT.

This clonotype was found a few times. The gene calls are TRBV12-3 or TRBV12-4 and TRBJ1-1, with D perhaps matching TRBD1 (5 bases). Trimming took off 8 bases at V and 1 base at J, with 14 bases between the two ends. The CDR3 loop spans 14 amino acids. The CDR3 sequence: CASETRGPNTEAFF. CDR3 DNA sequence: TGTGCCAGCGAGACCCGGGGCCCGAACACTGAAGCTTTCTTT.

This chain uses TRBV7-6 with TRBJ2-7; possibly TRBD2 for D (6 bases). V lost 4 bases, J lost 5 bases, and 24 bases lay in between. The CDR3 is 17 residues long. Per germline, CDR1 SGHVS and CDR2 FNYEAQ. In DNA form, the CDR3 reads TGTGCCAGCAGCTATAGGACGTTAGGAACTAGCTTCCACGAGCAGTACTTC. It specifies CASSYRTLGTSFHEQYF.

This sequence joins TRBV7-2 and TRBJ2-7; D is possibly TRBD1 (6 bases). CDR3 length: 15 residues. The V end was cut by 1 base, the J end by 4 bases, with 14 bases between. Germline CDR1 and CDR2: SGHTA and FQGNSA. CDR3 in amino acids: CASSLGRDIQYEQYV. CDR3 bases: TGTGCCAGCAGCTTAGGCCGGGACATCCAATACGAGCAGTACGTC.

This clonotype was recorded a few times. This chain uses TRBV27 with TRBJ2-1; 8 bases line up with TRBD1. CDR1 and CDR2 from the germline V gene are MNHEY and SMNVEV (reference sequence). The ends lost 4 bases at V and 12 bases at J; junction bases unmatched: 11. The length of the CDR3 is 14 residues. The CDR3 spells CASSSQGAALGQFF. CDR3 nucleotides: TGTGCCAGCAGTTCGCAGGGGGCCGCCCTGGGGCAGTTCTTC.

This clonotype has a handful of counts. This chain joins TRBV4-3 and TRBJ2-7, with TRBD1 matching 10 bases. The CDR3 runs to 15 residues. Germline CDR1 and CDR2: LGHNA and YSLEER. J lost 2 bases, V lost 1 base, and 2 bases had no gene match. The CDR3 loop is CASSQGQGAPYEQYF. CDR3 bases: TGCGCCAGCAGCCAAGGACAGGGGGCTCCCTACGAGCAGTACTTC.

The chain uses TRBV11-2 and TRBJ2-5; tentative D call: TRBD1 (6 bases). V dropped 4 bases and J dropped 6 bases, with 18 bases sitting between them. The CDR3 consists of 15 residues. Germline V gene lookup returns CDR1 SGHAT and CDR2 FQNNGV. This CDR3 is CASSSRQGTRKTQYF. The DNA of the CDR3 is TGTGCCAGCAGCTCCCGTCAGGGGACCAGGAAGACCCAGTACTTC. Drawing the rest from reference TRBV11-2 and TRBJ2-5, the complete variable domain is EAGVAQSPRYKIIEKRQSVAFWCNPISGHATLYWYQQILGQGPKLLIQFQNNGVVDDSQLPKDRFSAERLKGVDSTLKIQPAKLEDSAVYLCASSSRQGTRKTQYFGPGTRLLVL.

The chain employs TRBV6-5 and TRBJ1-1; D unresolved. Per the germline V gene, CDR1 is MNHEY and CDR2 is SVGAGI. V was trimmed by 2 bases and J by 0 bases, leaving 4 bases between them. The CDR3 loop spans 13 amino acids. CDR3 nucleotides: TGTGCCAGCAGTTACGATTTGAACACTGAAGCTTTCTTT. Translation: CASSYDLNTEAFF.

V is TRBV12-3 or TRBV12-4 and J is TRBJ1-5; D is possibly TRBD1 (6 bases). V gave up 1 base and J gave up 2 bases, with 6 bases separating them. This CDR3 has 14 residues. CDR3 loop: CASSLGQGNQPQHF. The CDR3 bases are TGTGCCAGCAGTTTAGGACAGGGCAATCAGCCCCAGCATTTT.

The chain employs TRBV14 and TRBJ2-1, with 10 bases identical to TRBD2. The length of the CDR3 is 15 residues. The J segment lost 4 bases and the V segment lost 3 bases, leaving 3 bases of the junction unmatched. Germline V lookup: CDR1 SGHDN, CDR2 FVKESK. This CDR3 is CASSQGTSEYNEQFF. The CDR3 DNA reads TGTGCCAGCAGCCAGGGGACTAGCGAGTACAATGAGCAGTTCTTC.

V and J are TRBV4-1 and TRBJ1-2; 9 bases are shared with TRBD1. V was pared by 3 bases and J by 1 base, with 3 bases of the junction left unmatched. Germline values: CDR1 MGHRA, CDR2 YSYEKL. The CDR3 is made up of 15 amino acids. The CDR3 region is CASSQDRGHNYGYTF. CDR3 bases: TGCGCCAGCAGCCAGGACAGGGGCCATAACTATGGCTACACCTTC.

The CDR3 here is CASSPTSTNEKLFF. Here the CDR3 DNA reads TGTGCCAGCTCACCAACATCAACTAATGAAAAACTGTTTTTT. The chain couples TRBV18 to TRBJ1-4; D gene unclear. The V gene's germline CDR1 is KGHSH and CDR2 LQKENI. Trimming took 2 bases from V and 0 from J, leaving 4 bases between them. This CDR3 spans 14 amino acids.

The table lists this clonotype with a few counts. The V gene is TRBV6-2 or TRBV6-3, the J gene TRBJ2-1; D not certain. The CDR3 is 12 residues long. V lost 2 bases and J 9 bases, leaving 8 bases between the germline ends. Germline CDR1 is MNHEY and CDR2 is SVGEGT. In DNA form, the CDR3 reads TGTGCCAGCAGTTACCGCCTTGGTGAGCAGTTCTTC. This translates into CASSYRLGEQFF.

The genes are TRBV6-2 or TRBV6-3 and TRBJ2-2, with 13 bases lining up with TRBD2. Losses at the gene ends were 6 bases for V and 1 base for J; bases not matched to a gene: 2. The CDR3 has 16 residues. The V gene's germline CDR1 is MNHEY and CDR2 SVGEGT. CDR3 region: CASRLAGGQNTGELFF. The CDR3 bases are TGTGCCAGCAGACTAGCGGGAGGGCAGAACACCGGGGAGCTGTTTTTT.

CDR3 in DNA: TGTGCTAGTGGTTTCTCCTATGGCTACACCTTC. Its translation is CASGFSYGYTF. The V and J genes are TRBV12-5 and TRBJ1-2; D gene ambiguous. From germline, CDR1 is LGHNT and CDR2 FRNRAP. Trimming shortened V by 3 bases and J by 4 bases, and 3 bases separated the two germline ends. This CDR3 is 11 amino acids long.

The gene calls are TRBV3-2 and TRBJ2-1. TRBV3-2 is noted as a pseudogene. This CDR3 has 14 amino acids. The CDR3 reads CASSTFKSYNEQFF. DNA of the CDR3: TGTGCCAGCAGTACATTCAAGTCCTACAATGAGCAGTTCTTC.

The chain combines TRBV19 with TRBJ2-7; the match to TRBD2 covers 7 bases. Germline V gene lookup returns CDR1 LNHDA and CDR2 SQIVND (reference sequence). The junction had 10 bases not matched to a gene; V was cut back by 5 bases and J by 0 bases. The CDR3 contains 16 residues. In DNA form, the CDR3 reads TGTGCCAGTAGTGGGGGGGGAGGAAGCCACTCCTACGAGCAGTACGTC. Translated, it gives CASSGGGGSHSYEQYV.

This chain links TRBV6-5 with TRBJ2-5; 11 bases are shared with TRBD2. Germline CDR1 MNHEY, CDR2 SVGAGI. This CDR3 has 13 residues. The ends lost 10 bases at V and 5 bases at J; junction bases unmatched: 6. CDR3 DNA sequence: TGTGCCACCAGACTAGCGGGAAGGGAGACCCAGTACTTC. Translation: CATRLAGRETQYF.

CDR3 nucleotide sequence: TGCGCCAGCAGCCAAGATAGAGTCATGAACACTGAAGCTTTCTTT. It specifies CASSQDRVMNTEAFF. The chain recombines TRBV4-3 with TRBJ1-1; D call uncertain. V dropped 0 bases and J dropped 0 bases, with 8 bases sitting between them. Germline assignment: CDR1 LGHNA and CDR2 YSLEER. The CDR3 consists of 15 residues.

The V gene is TRBV12-3 or TRBV12-4, the J gene TRBJ2-5, with D maybe TRBD1 (6 bases). The CDR3 length is 13 residues. V shed 2 bases and J shed 2 bases, with 6 bases lying between them. The CDR3 DNA reads as TGTGCCAGCAGTTTAAGGGGGCAAGAGACCCAGTACTTC. Translated, it gives CASSLRGQETQYF.

CDR3 in DNA: TGTGCCAGCAGTCGGATGGTAGCGGGAGAAGAGACCCAGTACTTC. Protein sequence: CASSRMVAGEETQYF. The rearrangement uses TRBV12-3 or TRBV12-4 and TRBJ2-5; 9 bases align to TRBD2. The CDR3 is 15 amino acids. The junction had 7 bases not matched to a gene; V was cut back by 5 bases and J by 3 bases.

V is TRBV7-9 and J is TRBJ2-5, with 9 bases matching TRBD2. V lost 4 bases to trimming and J lost 4 bases; unmatched junction nucleotides: 7. The CDR3 is 15 residues long. Per the germline V gene, CDR1 is SEHNR and CDR2 is FQNEAQ (reference sequence). CDR3 nucleotides: TGTGCCAGCAGCTCAAACAGCGGGAGGAGAGAGACCCAGTACTTC. This encodes CASSSNSGRRETQYF.

The table lists this clonotype with a few counts. The V gene is TRBV29-1, the J gene TRBJ2-7; D ambiguous. Germline-derived CDR1 and CDR2 are SQVTM and ANQGSEA. This CDR3 is built from 13 residues. V lost 6 bases to trimming and J lost 5 bases, with 17 bases between them. The CDR3 reads CSVHTFGVDEQYF. The CDR3 DNA reads as TGCAGCGTCCACACCTTTGGAGTGGACGAGCAGTACTTC.

This chain uses TRBV7-9 with TRBJ2-2, with TRBD2 as a possible D gene (7 bases). Trimming left V 5 bases short and J 5 bases short, with 30 bases between. The germline gives CDR1 SEHNR, CDR2 FQNEAQ (reference sequence). The CDR3 extends over 20 amino acids. CDR3 in DNA: TGTGCCAGCAGCCCTCAGTTGGGGGGGGCGGATGGATCTTCGACCGGGGAGCTGTTTTTT. Translated, it gives CASSPQLGGADGSSTGELFF.

The rearrangement uses TRBV6-2 or TRBV6-3 and TRBJ2-7; D perhaps matches TRBD2 (6 bases). V was shortened by 7 bases and J by 5 bases, with 15 bases between the two germline ends. Germline values: CDR1 MNHEY, CDR2 SVGEGT. This CDR3 spans 13 amino acids. The CDR3 DNA reads as TGTGCCAGCAATCAGTTCGGGGGAGACGAGCAGTACGTC. Translation gives CASNQFGGDEQYV.

A few counts support this clonotype. The V gene is TRBV7-2, the J gene TRBJ2-7; D is uncertain. With 1 base removed from V and 1 base from J, the gap between germline ends came to 2 bases. CDR1 and CDR2 (germline): SGHTA, FQGNSA. This CDR3 region has 12 residues. CDR3 residues: CASSLVSYEQYF. The CDR3 coding sequence is TGTGCCAGCAGCTTAGTTTCCTACGAGCAGTACTTC.

J is TRBJ1-6 and V is TRBV25-1; TRBD1 is a possible D gene (6 bases). The V end was cut by 4 bases, the J end by 11 bases, with 18 bases between. The CDR3 is 15 residues long. Germline lookup yields CDR1 MGHDK and CDR2 SYGVNS. DNA for the CDR3: TGTGCCAGCAGTGCACAGGGTGAAGGTTGGACACCCCTCCACTTT. Amino acid sequence: CASSAQGEGWTPLHF.